The next 26 T cell receptor beta chains were all read from a single sample in a study of Ad26.COV2.S vaccination and SARS-CoV-2 variants. Described treatment: over 15 received Ad26.COV2.S at low or high dose, single or two shots; 5 received placebo; per-sample allocation not given. Day 63 following the first vaccine or placebo injection was when the samples were taken. The table came from immunoSEQ multiplex PCR; TCRdb's copy has only in-frame clones and leaves some out. The repertoire holds fewer than 600,000 clones, with roughly nine tenths as singletons. This material consisted of peripheral blood, taken in a trial of Ad26.COV2.S vaccine versus placebo. The receptors were gathered from a person aged 18 to 59 who received the Ad26.COV2.S COVID-19 vaccine or a placebo.

The V and J genes are TRBV4-3 and TRBJ1-1; possible D gene TRBD1, 5 bases. The CDR3 loop spans 15 amino acids. Trimming cost V 1 base and J 3 bases, with 12 bases left between them. Germline loops: CDR1 LGHNA, CDR2 YSLEER. The CDR3 DNA follows: TGCGCCAGCAGCCAAGTGGGGCCAGAGGACACTGAAGCTTTCTTT. Translation: CASSQVGPEDTEAFF.

The rearrangement uses TRBV7-2 and TRBJ1-6, with D tentatively TRBD1 (5 bases). This CDR3 is 15 amino acids long. Germline lookup yields CDR1 SGHTA and CDR2 FQGNSA. V shed 2 bases and J shed 8 bases, with 13 bases lying between them. The CDR3 nucleotides are TGTGCCAGCAGCTTAAACTTAGGGGTTCATTCACCCCTCCACTTT. Its protein product is CASSLNLGVHSPLHF.

The genes are TRBV4-1 and TRBJ2-3; D perhaps matches TRBD2 (5 bases). Germline assignment: CDR1 MGHRA and CDR2 YSYEKL. V lost 1 base to trimming and J lost 0 bases, with 20 bases between them. The CDR3 length is 19 residues. CDR3 amino acids: CASSQGGPSSFRSTDTQYF. CDR3 in DNA: TGCGCCAGCAGCCAAGGCGGGCCCTCTAGTTTCCGGAGCACAGATACGCAGTATTTT.

The genes are TRBV30 and TRBJ1-2; TRBD1 matches at 7 bases. Germline CDR1 is GTSNPN and CDR2 is SVGIG (reference sequence). V lost 7 bases, J lost 2 bases, and 7 bases stayed unmatched. This CDR3 has 13 residues. CDR3 DNA sequence: TGTGCCTTAGCGGACAGGCAAAACTATGGCTACACCTTC. Its translation: CALADRQNYGYTF. The entire variable domain, with the rest obtained from reference TRBV30 and TRBJ1-2, is as follows: SQTIHQWPATLVQPVGSPLSLECTVEGTSNPNLYWYRQAAGRGLQLLFYSVGIGQISSEVPQNLSASRPQDRQFILSSKKLLLSDSGFYLCALADRQNYGYTFGSGTRLTVV.

The genes are TRBV6-5 and TRBJ1-1, with unresolved D. The CDR3 is 14 amino acids. The germline V and J ends were trimmed by 0 bases and 5 bases, with 10 bases remaining between them. CDR1 is MNHEY and CDR2 is SVGAGI in the germline V gene. DNA of the CDR3: TGTGCCAGCAGTTACTCGATTTCGGGAACTGAAGCTTTCTTT. Its protein product is CASSYSISGTEAFF.

V usage is TRBV28 and J usage is TRBJ2-3, with 9 bases fitting TRBD2. With 3 bases clipped from V and 5 bases from J, the junction kept 12 bases outside the gene matches. Germline CDR1 reads MDHEN; CDR2 reads SYDVKM. This CDR3 contains 17 residues. The CDR3 region is CASSFRRRRGGQDTQYF. The DNA of the CDR3 is TGTGCCAGCAGTTTTCGCCGTAGGCGGGGGGGCCAAGATACGCAGTATTTT.

The V and J genes are TRBV6-5 and TRBJ1-2; 9 nucleotides match TRBD1. Germline V CDR1 and CDR2: MNHEY, SVGAGI. The V and J ends lost 6 bases and 7 bases, in that order; junction bases with no gene match: 3. The CDR3 consists of 12 residues. Here the CDR3 reads CASRRDRAGYTF. The CDR3, as DNA: TGTGCCAGCAGAAGGGACAGGGCTGGCTACACCTTC.

The chain employs TRBV10-3 and TRBJ1-5, with unresolved D. CDR3 length equals 14 residues. The germline V gene encodes CDR1 ENHRY and CDR2 SYGVKD. Trimming stripped 11 bases from V and 0 bases from J, with 14 bases between. The CDR3 DNA reads as TGTGCCGCGAAGGACGGTTATAGCAATCAGCCCCAGCATTTT. Residues: CAAKDGYSNQPQHF.

About this clone: At one end, the junction sequence differs from germline, possibly due to a read error. This chain connects TRBV7-7 to TRBJ2-1, with TRBD2 matching over 9 bases. The CDR3 covers 18 residues. Germline-derived CDR1 and CDR2 are SSHAT and FNYEAQ (reference sequence). For the CDR3, the DNA is TGTGCTAGCAGCCCAGCCCGCGGATTAGCGGGAGCCTACAATGAGCAGTTCTTC. Amino acids: CASSPARGLAGAYNEQFF.

V gene TRBV6-1 combines with J gene TRBJ2-1; 12 positions agree with TRBD2. The V segment lost 4 bases and the J segment 5 bases; nucleotides outside the gene matches: 6. Germline-derived CDR1 and CDR2 are MNHNS and SASEGT. This CDR3 contains 16 residues. As DNA, the CDR3 is TGTGCCAGCAGTGGTCCTAGCGGGGGGGGGCACAATGAGCAGTTCTTC. This translates into CASSGPSGGGHNEQFF.

The chain joins TRBV7-3 to TRBJ2-1; D may be TRBD1 or TRBD2 (5 bases each). CDR1 SGHTA and CDR2 FQGTGA come from the germline V gene. Trimming removed 3 bases from V and 12 bases from J, with 12 bases in between. This CDR3 is built from 12 residues. This chain's CDR3 is CASSFTGGSQFF. The CDR3 bases are TGTGCCAGCAGCTTTACAGGCGGGTCGCAGTTCTTC.

The rearrangement joins TRBV6-2 or TRBV6-3 to TRBJ2-3, with D unresolved. Germline V gives CDR1 MNHEY, CDR2 SVGEGT. V lost 4 bases and J 7 bases, leaving 9 bases between the germline ends. The CDR3 contains 12 residues. CDR3 nucleotides: TGTGCCAGCAGTTCCCAAACTTATACGCAGTATTTT. Translated, it gives CASSSQTYTQYF.

The chain couples TRBV28 to TRBJ2-7; either TRBD1 or TRBD2 may fit D (6 bases each). Looked up from germline, CDR1 is MDHEN and CDR2 is SYDVKM. This CDR3 has 15 residues. V lost 8 bases, J lost 6 bases, and 23 bases lay in between. This CDR3 reads CASFPLGGYLGEQYF. The CDR3 DNA is TGTGCCAGCTTCCCCCTCGGGGGCTACCTGGGCGAGCAGTACTTC.

The CDR3 DNA reads TGCGCCAGCAGCTTGGCGGGTGAAGTTGGCTACACCTTC. This sequence encodes CASSLAGEVGYTF. The chain employs TRBV5-1 and TRBJ1-2; D is unresolved. V dropped 0 bases and J dropped 7 bases, with 10 bases sitting between them. Germline V gene data show CDR1 as SGHRS and CDR2 as YFSETQ. The length of the CDR3 is 13 residues.

V is TRBV6-5 and J is TRBJ2-7, with 8 bases aligning to TRBD1. The CDR3 is made up of 14 amino acids. With 6 bases clipped from V and 0 bases from J, the junction kept 4 bases outside the gene matches. CDR1 MNHEY and CDR2 SVGAGI come from the germline V gene. In nucleotides, the CDR3 is TGTGCCAGCAGCGTCAGGGGGCTCTCCTACGAGCAGTACTTC. It translates to CASSVRGLSYEQYF.

The CDR3 DNA is TGTGCCAGCCAGAGCTCTGGAAACACCATATATTTT. It yields the protein CASQSSGNTIYF. V usage is TRBV12-3 or TRBV12-4 and J usage is TRBJ1-3; D uncertain. V shed 8 bases and J shed 0 bases, with 5 bases lying between them. The CDR3 totals 12 residues.

V is TRBV5-4 and J is TRBJ2-7, with TRBD1 as a possible D gene (5 bases). Trimming took 3 bases from V and 7 from J, leaving 8 bases between them. Germline assignment: CDR1 SGHNT and CDR2 YYREEE (reference sequence). This CDR3 spans 11 amino acids. The CDR3 DNA reads TGTGCCAGCAGCTGGGGCAGTGAGCAGTACTTC. Residues: CASSWGSEQYF. Supplemented by reference TRBV5-4 and TRBJ2-7, the full variable domain reads ETGVTQSPTHLIKTRGQQVTLRCSSQSGHNTVSWYQQALGQGPQFIFQYYREEENGRGNFPPRFSGLQFPNYSSELNVNALELDDSALYLCASSWGSEQYFGPGTRLTVT.

The chain uses TRBV28 and TRBJ2-5, with 8 bases matching TRBD2. The V gene's germline CDR1 is MDHEN and CDR2 SYDVKM. This CDR3 region has 16 residues. Unmatched junction bases numbered 9, after V lost 3 bases and J lost 3 bases. CDR3 protein: CASSFVFGREKETQYF. In DNA form, the CDR3 reads TGTGCCAGCAGTTTTGTTTTCGGGAGGGAAAAAGAGACCCAGTACTTC.

The chain recombines TRBV4-1 with TRBJ1-1, with D tentatively TRBD1 (5 bases). The V end lost 3 bases, the J end lost 0 bases, and 17 bases lay between the germline ends. The CDR3 loop spans 17 amino acids. Germline V lookup: CDR1 MGHRA, CDR2 YSYEKL. This CDR3 is CASSQGRWGEVNTEAFF. The CDR3 DNA reads as TGCGCCAGCAGCCAGGGAAGATGGGGGGAGGTGAACACTGAAGCTTTCTTT.

This chain uses TRBV6-2 or TRBV6-3 with TRBJ1-2; D is ambiguous. The V end lost 2 bases, the J end lost 7 bases, and 8 bases lay between the germline ends. The germline gives CDR1 MNHEY, CDR2 SVGEGT. This CDR3 is 12 amino acids long. The CDR3 nucleotides are TGTGCCAGCAGTTACCCCCTTGGTGGCTACACCTTC. Translated: CASSYPLGGYTF.

The V gene is TRBV4-1, the J gene TRBJ2-3; D is perhaps TRBD1 (6 bases). Germline V gene lookup returns CDR1 MGHRA and CDR2 YSYEKL. Trimming cost V 2 bases and J 5 bases, with 14 bases left between them. The CDR3 sequence is 15 residues long. The CDR3 here is CASSQRGSGGDTQYF. Here the CDR3 DNA reads TGCGCCAGCAGCCAAAGGGGGAGCGGAGGAGATACGCAGTATTTT.

The chain combines TRBV18 with TRBJ1-4; possibly TRBD1 for D (5 bases). This CDR3 has 14 residues. Trimming left V 2 bases short and J 5 bases short, with 9 bases between. Germline CDR1 reads KGHSH; CDR2 reads LQKENI. The CDR3 loop is CASSPNQGNEKLFF. The DNA for the CDR3 is TGTGCCAGCTCACCAAATCAGGGAAATGAAAAACTGTTTTTT.

V and J are TRBV6-5 and TRBJ1-2, with D unresolved. V lost 0 bases and J 2 bases, leaving 7 bases between the germline ends. The CDR3 covers 14 residues. Germline CDR1 reads MNHEY; CDR2 reads SVGAGI. This CDR3 reads CASSYSPENYGYTF. The CDR3 DNA reads as TGTGCCAGCAGTTACTCTCCAGAAAACTATGGCTACACCTTC.

This clone appeared a single time. V usage is TRBV28 and J usage is TRBJ1-2; D possibly corresponds to TRBD1 (5 bases). Trimming took off 5 bases at V and 2 bases at J, with 15 bases between the two ends. Germline V gene sequence: CDR1 MDHEN, CDR2 SYDVKM. This CDR3 comprises 15 residues. The chain's CDR3 is CASSPGGARNYGYTF. DNA of the CDR3: TGTGCCAGCAGTCCTGGGGGAGCTCGGAACTATGGCTACACCTTC.

V gene TRBV7-9 combines with J gene TRBJ1-4; TRBD1 matches 8 bases. V trimming: 1 base; J trimming: 0 bases; junction bases outside the gene matches: 1. Per the germline V gene, CDR1 is SEHNR and CDR2 is FQNEAQ (reference sequence). The CDR3 is made up of 16 amino acids. This CDR3 reads CASSLGTGTTNEKLFF. The CDR3, as DNA: TGTGCCAGCAGCTTAGGGACAGGGACAACTAATGAAAAACTGTTTTTT.

This chain links TRBV21-1 with TRBJ1-5; no check of the table's D call, TRBD1, against the DNA was made. TRBV21-1 is assigned pseudogene status. The CDR3 extends over 16 amino acids. CDR3 coding DNA: TGTGCCAGCACCTTTCGACAGGCTAATAGCAATCAGCCCCAGCATTTT. The encoded protein is CASTFRQANSNQPQHF.